The present TCR beta chain was sequenced within a study of blood T cell repertoires in COVID-19. Germline lookup yields CDR1 SGHRS and CDR2 YFSETQ. The ends lost 4 bases at V and 1 base at J; junction bases unmatched: 3. There are 14 residues in the CDR3. Method: immunoSEQ multiplex PCR; TCRdb's copy keeps in-frame clones and lacks some. The table includes 150,000 to 160,000 clones, about nine tenths detected once. The sequencing input was peripheral blood. The source of this sequence is a woman aged 65 to 85 with acute or convalescent COVID-19. The chain uses TRBV5-1 and TRBJ2-5; TRBD1 agrees at 8 bases. The CDR3 loop is CASSGGQVQETQYF. CDR3 in DNA: TGCGCCAGCAGCGGGGGACAGGTCCAAGAGACCCAGTACTTC.